This T cell receptor beta chain was captured in a study of blood T cells in healthy people across ages. A remark on this clonotype: The target antigen is unknown.

Study-wide points: Relative to aged donors, long-lived donors carried more naive CD4+ cells and displayed higher diversity.

The CDR3 spans 17 residues. CDR1 is ENHRY and CDR2 is SYGVKD in the germline V gene. J gave up 1 base and V 0 bases, and 5 bases lay outside the gene matches. The use of a sample-barcoded 5' primer and a J-beta primer mix characterized a second PCR of roughly 7 to 11 cycles. TCRdb independently ran MiXCR on the 5' RACE reads; one entry per CDR3 protein. The sample lists about 780,000 distinct CDR3 sequences, under 30% occurring once. The same data also went into a second study, on T cells of mothers and their children.

The sequenced sample consisted of blood. The V call is TRBV10-3, the J call TRBJ2-5; 10 nucleotides match TRBD2. The receptor's source is a boy younger than 18 in good health. CDR3 loop: CAISESGTSVLQETQYF. The CDR3, as DNA: TGTGCCATCAGTGAGTCGGGGACTAGCGTGCTCCAAGAGACCCAGTACTTC.